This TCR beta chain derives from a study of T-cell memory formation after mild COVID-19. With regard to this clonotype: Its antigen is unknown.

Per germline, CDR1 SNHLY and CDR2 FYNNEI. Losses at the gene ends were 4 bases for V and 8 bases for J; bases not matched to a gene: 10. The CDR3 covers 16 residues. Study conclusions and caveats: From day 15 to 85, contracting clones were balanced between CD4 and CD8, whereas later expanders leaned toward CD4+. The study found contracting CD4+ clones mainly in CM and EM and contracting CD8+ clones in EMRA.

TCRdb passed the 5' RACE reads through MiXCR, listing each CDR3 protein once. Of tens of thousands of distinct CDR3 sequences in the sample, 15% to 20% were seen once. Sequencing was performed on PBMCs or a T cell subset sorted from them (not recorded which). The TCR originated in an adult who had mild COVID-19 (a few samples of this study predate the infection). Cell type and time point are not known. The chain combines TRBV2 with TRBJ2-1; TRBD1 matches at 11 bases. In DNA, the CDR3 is TGTGCCAGCAGTGGGGCCGGGACAGGGGGTTTCGATGAGCAGTTCTTC. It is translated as CASSGAGTGGFDEQFF.